Reported below is one TCR beta chain. What antigen it recognizes has not been identified. No base quality values were provided; no much bigger clone lies one nucleotide off. The entry originates in a study of blood T cell repertoires in COVID-19 (dated by TCRdb to 2018 to 2021). With regard to the full study: The collaborator samples originated in the United States, Italy and Spain and spanned the acute and convalescent phases of COVID-19. Samples came from the ongoing ImmuneRACE study (first 160 participants) plus 1,254 subjects from 6 global collaborators. HLA class I and class II types, where available, came from metadata supplied by the sample provider rather than from assay-based typing. Subjects who had been exposed to COVID-19, were actively infected with it, or had recovered from it provided the deeply sampled blood TCRbeta repertoires that made up the dataset. The material from the prospective study consisted of cDNA or gDNA derived from T cells, B-cell-depleted T cells, or PBMCs. The sample metadata nearly always contained a de-identified subject ID, COVID-19 status, age in years and sex. A freely available public database, intended as a resource for researchers studying the immune response to SARS-CoV-2, is where the repertoires were released. Beyond this particular receptor, the publication reports: The quantity of clinical and demographic metadata differed by source and by participant and was supplied without curation.

From the cysteine up to the phenylalanine, the CDR3 has a length of 15 residues. Just CDR3 DNA is preserved here, 45 bases in frame from base 1. As encoded in the germline V gene, CDR1 is SNHLY while CDR2 is FYNNEI. Trimming costs V 6 bases and J 0 bases, and their ends lie 12 bases apart. The collaborating institutions used their own protocols to collect whole blood in K2EDTA tubes. For TCRbeta analysis, collaborators shipped samples in one of three forms: frozen whole blood, isolated PBMCs, or DNA extracted from either of those sample types. TCRbeta CDR3 regions were amplified from genomic DNA by means of the immunoSEQ Assay, a bias-controlled multiplex PCR. Per the original workflow: Nucleated cell counts per sample were estimated from amplification of reference gene primers within the assay. To quantify the absolute abundance of each unique TCRbeta CDR3 rearrangement, sequence reads were collapsed and filtered. Productive Simpson clonality was computed per sample as the square root of Simpson's diversity index over productive rearrangements. As stored in TCRdb, this immuneACCESS dataset retains in-frame rearrangements with V and J assigned. A fraction of the clones does not appear; measured against another copy, unresolved V genes explain less than half of the discrepancy, and the remainder lacks a known reason. That table supplies the V and J calls and clone size; D and trimming were determined from the DNA. The sample table holds 60,000 to 85,000 clones, of which roughly 79% were seen once. Clones ranked in the top ten supply roughly 21% of the sample.

The sequence was collected from an older man with acute or convalescent COVID-19. Sequenced input: peripheral blood. The rearranged segments are TRBV2 and TRBJ1-5; a weak D assignment points to TRBD1 (6 bases agree). The nucleotide sequence is TGTGCCAGCAGGGGGGACACCTATAGCAATCAGCCCCAGCATTTT. Its amino acids are CASRGDTYSNQPQHF.